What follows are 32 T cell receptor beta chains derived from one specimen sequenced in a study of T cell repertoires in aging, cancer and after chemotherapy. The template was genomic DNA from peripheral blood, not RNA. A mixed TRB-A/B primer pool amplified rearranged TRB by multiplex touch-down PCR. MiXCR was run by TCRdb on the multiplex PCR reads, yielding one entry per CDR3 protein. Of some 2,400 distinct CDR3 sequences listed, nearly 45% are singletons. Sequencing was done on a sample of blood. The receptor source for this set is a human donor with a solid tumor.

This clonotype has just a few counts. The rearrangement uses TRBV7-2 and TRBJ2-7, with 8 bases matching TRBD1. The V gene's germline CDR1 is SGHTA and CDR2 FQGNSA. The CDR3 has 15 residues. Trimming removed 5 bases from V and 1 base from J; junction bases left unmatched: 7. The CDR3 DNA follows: TGTGCCAGCAGCACGGACAGGGCGCTGTCCTACGAGCAGTACTTC. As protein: CASSTDRALSYEQYF.

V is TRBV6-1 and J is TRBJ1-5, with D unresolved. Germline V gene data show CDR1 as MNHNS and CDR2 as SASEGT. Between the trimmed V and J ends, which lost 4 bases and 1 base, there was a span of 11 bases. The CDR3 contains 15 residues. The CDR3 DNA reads TGTGCCAGCAGTGTTGGCGAGAGGAGCAATCAGCCCCAGCATTTT. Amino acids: CASSVGERSNQPQHF.

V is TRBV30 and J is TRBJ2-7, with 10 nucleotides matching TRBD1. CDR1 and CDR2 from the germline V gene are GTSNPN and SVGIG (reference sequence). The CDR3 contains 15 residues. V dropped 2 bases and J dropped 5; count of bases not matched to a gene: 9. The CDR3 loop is CAWSREDRGINEQYF. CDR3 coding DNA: TGTGCCTGGAGTCGTGAGGACAGGGGGATCAACGAGCAGTACTTC.

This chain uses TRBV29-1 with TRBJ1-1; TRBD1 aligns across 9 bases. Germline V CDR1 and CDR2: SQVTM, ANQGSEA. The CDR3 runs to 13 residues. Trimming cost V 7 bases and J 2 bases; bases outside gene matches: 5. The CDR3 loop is CSARTGANTEAFF. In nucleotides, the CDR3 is TGCAGCGCTCGGACAGGGGCAAACACTGAAGCTTTCTTT.

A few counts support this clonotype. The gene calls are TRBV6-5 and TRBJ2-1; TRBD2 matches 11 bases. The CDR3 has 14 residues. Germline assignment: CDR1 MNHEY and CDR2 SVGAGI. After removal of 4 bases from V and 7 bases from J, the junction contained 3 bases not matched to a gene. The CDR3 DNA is TGTGCCAGCAGTTTAGCTAGCGGGGGGAATGAGCAGTTCTTC. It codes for CASSLASGGNEQFF.

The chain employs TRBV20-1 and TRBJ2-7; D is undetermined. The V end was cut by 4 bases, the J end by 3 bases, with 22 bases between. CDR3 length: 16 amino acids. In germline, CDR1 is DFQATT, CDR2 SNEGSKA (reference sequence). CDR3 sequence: CSATLPSDGPYYEQYF. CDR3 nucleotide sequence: TGCAGTGCTACGTTACCTAGTGATGGGCCCTACTACGAGCAGTACTTC.

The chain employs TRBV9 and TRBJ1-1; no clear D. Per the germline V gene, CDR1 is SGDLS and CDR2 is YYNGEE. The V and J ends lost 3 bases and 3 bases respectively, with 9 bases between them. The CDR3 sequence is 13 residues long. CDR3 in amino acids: CASSEAGDTEAFF. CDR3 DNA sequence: TGTGCCAGCAGCGAGGCCGGAGACACTGAAGCTTTCTTT. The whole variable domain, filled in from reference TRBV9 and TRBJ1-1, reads DSGVTQTPKHLITATGQRVTLRCSPRSGDLSVYWYQQSLDQGLQFLIQYYNGEERAKGNILERFSAQQFPDLHSELNLSSLELGDSALYFCASSEAGDTEAFFGQGTRLTVV.

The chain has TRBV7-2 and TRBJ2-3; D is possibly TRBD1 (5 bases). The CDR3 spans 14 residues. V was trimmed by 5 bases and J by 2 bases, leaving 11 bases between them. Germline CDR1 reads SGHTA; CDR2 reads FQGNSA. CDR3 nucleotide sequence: TGTGCCAGCAGCCCCCGACAGTACACAGATACGCAGTATTTT. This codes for CASSPRQYTDTQYF.

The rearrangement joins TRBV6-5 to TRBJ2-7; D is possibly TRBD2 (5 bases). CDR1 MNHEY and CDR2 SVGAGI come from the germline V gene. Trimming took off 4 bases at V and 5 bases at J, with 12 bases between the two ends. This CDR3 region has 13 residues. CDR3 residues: CASSLGPGNEQYF. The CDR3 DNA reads TGTGCCAGCAGTTTAGGGCCCGGGAACGAGCAGTACTTC.

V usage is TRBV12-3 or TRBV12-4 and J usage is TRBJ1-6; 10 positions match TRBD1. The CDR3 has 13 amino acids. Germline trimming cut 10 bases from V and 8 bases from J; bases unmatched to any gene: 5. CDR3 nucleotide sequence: TGTGCCACTGGGACAGGGGAACATTCACCCCTCCACTTT. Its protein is CATGTGEHSPLHF.

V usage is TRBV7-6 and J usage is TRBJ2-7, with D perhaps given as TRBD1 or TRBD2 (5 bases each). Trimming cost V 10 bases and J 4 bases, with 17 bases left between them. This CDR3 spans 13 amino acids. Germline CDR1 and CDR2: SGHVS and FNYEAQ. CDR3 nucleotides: TGTGCCACGGGGCGGACGACTAATTACGAGCAGTACTTC. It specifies CATGRTTNYEQYF.

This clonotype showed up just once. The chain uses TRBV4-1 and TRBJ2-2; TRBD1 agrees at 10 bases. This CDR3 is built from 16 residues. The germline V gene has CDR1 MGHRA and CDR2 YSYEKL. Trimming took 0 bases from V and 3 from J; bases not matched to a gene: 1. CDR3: CASSQEGQGDTGELFF. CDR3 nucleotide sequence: TGCGCCAGCAGCCAAGAAGGACAGGGGGACACCGGGGAGCTGTTTTTT.

CDR3 region: CASSSMGIAGNTGELFF. The DNA of the CDR3 is TGTGCCAGCAGCTCCATGGGAATAGCGGGGAACACCGGGGAGCTGTTTTTT. The J gene is TRBJ2-2, the V gene TRBV11-2, with 7 bases matching TRBD2. V lost 4 bases to trimming and J lost 1 base; unmatched junction nucleotides: 9. Germline V CDR1 and CDR2: SGHAT, FQNNGV. This CDR3 has 17 amino acids.

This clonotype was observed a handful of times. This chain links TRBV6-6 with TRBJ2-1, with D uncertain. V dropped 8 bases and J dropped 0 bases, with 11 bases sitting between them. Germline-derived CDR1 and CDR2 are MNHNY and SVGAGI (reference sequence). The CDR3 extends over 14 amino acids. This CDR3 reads CASRPPSSYNEQFF. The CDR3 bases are TGTGCCAGCCGGCCCCCGAGCTCCTACAATGAGCAGTTCTTC.

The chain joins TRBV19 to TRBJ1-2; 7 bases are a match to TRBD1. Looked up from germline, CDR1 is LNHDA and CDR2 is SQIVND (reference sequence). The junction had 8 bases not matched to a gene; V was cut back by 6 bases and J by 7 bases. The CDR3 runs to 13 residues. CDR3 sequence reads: CASSRDRVVGYTF. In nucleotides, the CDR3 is TGTGCCAGTAGCCGTGACAGGGTGGTTGGCTACACCTTC.

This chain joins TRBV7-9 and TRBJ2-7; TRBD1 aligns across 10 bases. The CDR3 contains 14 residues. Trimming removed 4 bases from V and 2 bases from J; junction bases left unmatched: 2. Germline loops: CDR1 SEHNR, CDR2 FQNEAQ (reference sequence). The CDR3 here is CASSSDRGTYEQYF. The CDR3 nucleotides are TGTGCCAGCAGCTCGGACAGGGGGACCTACGAGCAGTACTTC.

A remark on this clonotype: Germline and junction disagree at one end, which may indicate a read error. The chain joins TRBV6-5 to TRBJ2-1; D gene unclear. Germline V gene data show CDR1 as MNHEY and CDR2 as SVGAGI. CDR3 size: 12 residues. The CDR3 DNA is TGTGCCTGCAGTTTAGGCCAGAATGAGCAGTTCTTC. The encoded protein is CACSLGQNEQFF.

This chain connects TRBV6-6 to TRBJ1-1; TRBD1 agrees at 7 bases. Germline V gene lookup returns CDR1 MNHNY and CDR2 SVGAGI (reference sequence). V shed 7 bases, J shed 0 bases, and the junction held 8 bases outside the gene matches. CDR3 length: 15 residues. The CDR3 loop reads CASKQEGGLNTEAFF. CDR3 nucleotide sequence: TGTGCCAGCAAACAAGAAGGGGGCCTGAACACTGAAGCTTTCTTT.

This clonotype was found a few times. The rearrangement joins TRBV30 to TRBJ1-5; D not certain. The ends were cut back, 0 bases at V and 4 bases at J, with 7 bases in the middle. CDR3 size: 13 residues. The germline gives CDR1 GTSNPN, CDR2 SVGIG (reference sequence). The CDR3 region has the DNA TGTGCCTGGAGTGTTGATGAGAATCAGCCCCAGCATTTT. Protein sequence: CAWSVDENQPQHF.

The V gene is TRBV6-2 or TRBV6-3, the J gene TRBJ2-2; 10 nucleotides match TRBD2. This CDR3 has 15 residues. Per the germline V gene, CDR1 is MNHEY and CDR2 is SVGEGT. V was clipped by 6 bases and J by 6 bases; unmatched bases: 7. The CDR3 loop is CASRAAGGSAGELFF. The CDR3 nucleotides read TGTGCCAGCAGAGCAGCGGGAGGGTCCGCCGGGGAGCTGTTTTTT.

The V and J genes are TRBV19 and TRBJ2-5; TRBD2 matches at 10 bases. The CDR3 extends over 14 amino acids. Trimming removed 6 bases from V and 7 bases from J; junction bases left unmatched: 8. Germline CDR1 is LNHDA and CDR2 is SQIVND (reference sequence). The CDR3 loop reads CASRLAGGPGTQYF. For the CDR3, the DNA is TGTGCCAGTAGGTTAGCGGGAGGTCCTGGGACCCAGTACTTC.

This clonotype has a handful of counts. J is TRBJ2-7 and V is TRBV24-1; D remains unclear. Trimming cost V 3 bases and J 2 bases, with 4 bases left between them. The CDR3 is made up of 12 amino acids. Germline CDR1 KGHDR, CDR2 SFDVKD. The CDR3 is CATSDGPYEQYF. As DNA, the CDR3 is TGTGCCACCAGTGATGGACCCTACGAGCAGTACTTC.

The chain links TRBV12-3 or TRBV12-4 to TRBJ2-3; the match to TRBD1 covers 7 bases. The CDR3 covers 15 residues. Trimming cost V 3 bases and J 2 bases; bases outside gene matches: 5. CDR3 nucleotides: TGTGCCAGCAGTTTCGGTGGGACAGCCACAGATACGCAGTATTTT. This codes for CASSFGGTATDTQYF.

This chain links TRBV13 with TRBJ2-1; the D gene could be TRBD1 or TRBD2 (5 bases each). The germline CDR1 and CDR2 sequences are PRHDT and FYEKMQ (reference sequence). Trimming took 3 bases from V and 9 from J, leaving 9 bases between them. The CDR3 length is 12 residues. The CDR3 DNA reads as TGTGCCAGCAGCTTCGGTGGGGGTGAGCAGTTCTTC. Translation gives CASSFGGGEQFF.

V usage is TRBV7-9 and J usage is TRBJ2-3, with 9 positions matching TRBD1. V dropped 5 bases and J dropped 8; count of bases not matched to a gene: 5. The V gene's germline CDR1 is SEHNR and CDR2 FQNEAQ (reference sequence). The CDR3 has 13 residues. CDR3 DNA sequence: TGTGCCAGCAGCCCGGGACAGGGTCGTACGCAGTATTTT. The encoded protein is CASSPGQGRTQYF.

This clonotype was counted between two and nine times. CDR3 sequence reads: CAWSVGRLGLANYGYTF. As DNA, the CDR3 is TGTGCCTGGAGCGTGGGTCGGTTGGGGCTAGCTAACTATGGCTACACCTTC. The chain is built from TRBV30 and TRBJ1-2; D might be TRBD1 (5 bases). The V gene's germline CDR1 is GTSNPN and CDR2 SVGIG (reference sequence). Trimming shortened V by 3 bases and J by 0 bases, and 20 bases separated the two germline ends. The CDR3 covers 17 residues.

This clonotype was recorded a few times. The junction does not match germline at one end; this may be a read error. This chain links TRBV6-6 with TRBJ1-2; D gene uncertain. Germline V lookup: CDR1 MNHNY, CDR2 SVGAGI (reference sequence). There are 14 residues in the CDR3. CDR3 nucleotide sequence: TGTGCCAGCAATTACCCCGGGTCCAGGACGGGCTACACCTTC. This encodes CASNYPGSRTGYTF.

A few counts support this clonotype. In nucleotides, the CDR3 is TGTGCCAGTAGGCTCCAGGGCTTTAATTCAGGCTACACCTTC. It translates to CASRLQGFNSGYTF. The chain uses TRBV19 and TRBJ1-2, with a possible D match to TRBD1 (5 bases). V dropped 6 bases and J dropped 8 bases, with 19 bases sitting between them. The CDR3 is 14 amino acids. Germline V gene sequence: CDR1 LNHDA, CDR2 SQIVND (reference sequence).

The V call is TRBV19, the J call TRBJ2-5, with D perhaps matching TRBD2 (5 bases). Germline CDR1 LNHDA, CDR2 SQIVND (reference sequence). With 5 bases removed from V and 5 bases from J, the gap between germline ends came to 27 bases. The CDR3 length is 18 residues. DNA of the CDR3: TGTGCCAGTAGTCCCGCCGGGATGGAGGCTGCGTTCGACGAGACCCAGTACTTC. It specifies CASSPAGMEAAFDETQYF.

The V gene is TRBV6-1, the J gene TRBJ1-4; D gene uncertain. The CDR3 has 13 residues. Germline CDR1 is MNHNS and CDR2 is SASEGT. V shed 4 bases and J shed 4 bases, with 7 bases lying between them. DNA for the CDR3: TGTGCCAGCAGTGTAGTTATTAATGAAAAACTGTTTTTT. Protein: CASSVVINEKLFF.

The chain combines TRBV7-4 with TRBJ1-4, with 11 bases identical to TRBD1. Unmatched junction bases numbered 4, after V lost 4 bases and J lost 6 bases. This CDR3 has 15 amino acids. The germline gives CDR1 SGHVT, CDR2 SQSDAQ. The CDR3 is CASSSPGQGDEKLFF. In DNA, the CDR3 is TGTGCCAGCAGCTCGCCGGGACAGGGGGATGAAAAACTGTTTTTT.

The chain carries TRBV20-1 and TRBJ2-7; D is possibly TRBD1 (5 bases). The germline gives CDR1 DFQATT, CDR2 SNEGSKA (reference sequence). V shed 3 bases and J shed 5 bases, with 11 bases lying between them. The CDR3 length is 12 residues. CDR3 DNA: TGCAGTGCTAGTATCAGGGCCGACGAGCAGTACTTC. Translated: CSASIRADEQYF.